The source of this T cell receptor beta chain is a study of blood T cell repertoires in COVID-19. In the study overall: Samples of COVID-19 (acute and convalescent) were obtained from the United States, Italy and Spain.

The Seattle patients joined while their infection was active and were tracked longitudinally afterward. Trimming stripped 6 bases from V and 14 bases from J, with 22 bases between. Germline CDR1 and CDR2: SGHVS and FQNEAQ. The CDR3 sequence is 13 residues long. This clone has just one count. Clones were read by immunoSEQ multiplex PCR, and TCRdb kept only the in-frame ones, dropping some. There are roughly 160,000 clones in the sample; 80% to 90% occur only once, and around 2.9% lies in the top ten. This chain links TRBV7-8 with TRBJ1-2; possibly TRBD1 for D (5 bases). The TCR was taken from an elderly woman with COVID-19, enrolled during active disease. The sample comprised peripheral blood. The CDR3 sequence is CASSPSGAASKTF. CDR3 nucleotide sequence: TGTGCCAGCAGTCCAAGTGGGGCCGCATCTAAAACCTTC.